These T cell receptor beta chains were read from a single sample in a study of sequential checkpoint blockade in melanoma. Assay: immunoSEQ multiplex PCR; the TCRdb copy retains only in-frame clones and omits some. The repertoire has around 2,200 clones, roughly 15% of them found once; the top ten carry roughly 14%. Sample: tumor tissue (inferred from file names), taken from a patient given nivolumab and ipilimumab in sequence. Receptor source: a human donor with melanoma. The conserved cysteine and the conserved F or W are not part of the CDR3 here.

v_call,cdr3_aa
TRBV6-8,ASARWAYEQY
TRBV4-2,ASSQEVGLAGGIQSTDTQY
TRBV5-1,ASSTTGDNQPQH
TRBV15,ATSREGRAKNIQY
TRBV6-8,ASSYSISSGYEQY
TRBV11-3,ASSRLAGVMGADTQY
TRBV10-2,ASSEGKNTEAF
TRBV28,ASSLSGGHTEAF
TRBV11-3,ASSPPTGQSDTQY
TRBV6-8,ASSYELVASGSRNEQF
TRBV30,AWQRRGGANVLT